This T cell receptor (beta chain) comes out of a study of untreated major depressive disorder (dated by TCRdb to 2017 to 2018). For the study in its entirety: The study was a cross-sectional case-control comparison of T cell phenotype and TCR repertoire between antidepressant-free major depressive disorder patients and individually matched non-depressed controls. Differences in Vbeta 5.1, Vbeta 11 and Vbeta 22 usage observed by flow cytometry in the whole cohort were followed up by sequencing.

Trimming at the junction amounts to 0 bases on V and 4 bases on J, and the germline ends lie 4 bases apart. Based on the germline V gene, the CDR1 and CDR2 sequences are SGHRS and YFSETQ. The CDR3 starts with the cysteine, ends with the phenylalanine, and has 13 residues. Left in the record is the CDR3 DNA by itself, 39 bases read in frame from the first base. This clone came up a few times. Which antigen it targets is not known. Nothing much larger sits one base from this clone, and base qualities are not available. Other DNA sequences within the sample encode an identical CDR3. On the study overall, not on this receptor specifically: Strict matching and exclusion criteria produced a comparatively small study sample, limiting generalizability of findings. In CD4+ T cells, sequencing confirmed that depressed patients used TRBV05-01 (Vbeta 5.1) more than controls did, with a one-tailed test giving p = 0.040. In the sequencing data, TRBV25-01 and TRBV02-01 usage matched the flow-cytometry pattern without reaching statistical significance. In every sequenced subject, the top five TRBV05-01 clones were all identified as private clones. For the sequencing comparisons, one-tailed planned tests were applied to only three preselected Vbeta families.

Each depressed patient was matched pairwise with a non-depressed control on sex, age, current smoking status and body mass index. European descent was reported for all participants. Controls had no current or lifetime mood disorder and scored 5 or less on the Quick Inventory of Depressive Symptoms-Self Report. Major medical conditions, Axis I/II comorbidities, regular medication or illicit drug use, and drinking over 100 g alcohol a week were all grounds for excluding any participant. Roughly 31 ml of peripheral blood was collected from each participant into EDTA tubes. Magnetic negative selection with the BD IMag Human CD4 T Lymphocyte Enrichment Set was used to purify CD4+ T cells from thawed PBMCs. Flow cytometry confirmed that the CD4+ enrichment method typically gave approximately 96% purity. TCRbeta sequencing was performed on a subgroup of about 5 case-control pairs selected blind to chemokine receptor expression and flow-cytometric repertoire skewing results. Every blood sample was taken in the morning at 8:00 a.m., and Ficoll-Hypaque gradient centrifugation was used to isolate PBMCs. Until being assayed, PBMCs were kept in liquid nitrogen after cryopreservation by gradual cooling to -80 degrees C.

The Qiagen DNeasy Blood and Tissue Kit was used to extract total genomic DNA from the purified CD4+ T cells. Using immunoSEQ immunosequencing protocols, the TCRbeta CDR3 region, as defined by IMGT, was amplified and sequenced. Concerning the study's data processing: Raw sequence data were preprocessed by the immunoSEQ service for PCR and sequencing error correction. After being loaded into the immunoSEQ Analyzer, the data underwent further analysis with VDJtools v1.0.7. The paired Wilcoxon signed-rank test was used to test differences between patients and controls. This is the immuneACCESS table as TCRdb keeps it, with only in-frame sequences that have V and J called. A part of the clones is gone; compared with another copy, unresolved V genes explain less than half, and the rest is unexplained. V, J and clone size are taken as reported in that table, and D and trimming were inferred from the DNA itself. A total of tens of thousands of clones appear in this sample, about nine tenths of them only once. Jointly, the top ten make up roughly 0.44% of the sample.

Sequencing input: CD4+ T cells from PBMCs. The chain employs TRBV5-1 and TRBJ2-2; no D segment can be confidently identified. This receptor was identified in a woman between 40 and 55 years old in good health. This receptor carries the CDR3 CASSLGSTGELFF. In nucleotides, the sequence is TGCGCCAGCAGCTTGGGATCCACCGGGGAGCTGTTTTTT.